These 22 T cell receptor beta chains were all obtained from the same sample, sequenced in a study of blood T cells in healthy people across ages. PCR was performed a second time for 7 to 11 cycles using a sample-barcoded 5' primer and a J-beta primer mix. TCRdb reprocessed the 5' RACE reads via MiXCR and lists one record per CDR3 protein. The sample includes over a million distinct CDR3 sequences, roughly 43% of them seen just once. The sequenced material came from blood. Receptor source: a woman between 18 and 29 years old in good health.

This chain links TRBV7-9 with TRBJ2-1; TRBD2 agrees at 8 bases. The end of the DNA aligns better with TRBJ2-7, so the J call may be wrong. The CDR3 contains 14 residues. From germline, CDR1 is SEHNR and CDR2 FQNEAQ (reference sequence). This chain's CDR3 is CASRSERENNEQYF. The CDR3 region has the DNA TGTGCCAGCAGAAGTGAGCGGGAGAACAATGAGCAGTACTTC.

This clonotype turned up a few times. The chain joins TRBV2 to TRBJ2-3, with 10 positions matching TRBD2. The CDR3 is 18 amino acids. Germline CDR1 is SNHLY and CDR2 is FYNNEI. The V segment lost 2 bases and the J segment 1 base; nucleotides outside the gene matches: 9. The CDR3 region is CASSEFASGRHGTDTQYF. The CDR3 region has the DNA TGTGCCAGCAGTGAATTCGCTAGCGGGAGACACGGCACAGATACGCAGTATTTT.

The chain carries TRBV6-2 or TRBV6-3 and TRBJ1-1; tentative D call: TRBD1 (6 bases). The germline gives CDR1 MNHEY, CDR2 SVGEGT. Trimming removed 8 bases from V and 2 bases from J, with 21 bases in between. The CDR3 is made up of 16 amino acids. Here the CDR3 DNA reads TGTGCCAGCTTTGGCAGGGGCGCAAACCCTAACACTGAAGCTTTCTTT. Protein product: CASFGRGANPNTEAFF.

As to this clonotype: This may be a read error, as it is one base from a much larger clone. V is TRBV7-2 and J is TRBJ1-2; D is ambiguous. This CDR3 has 13 amino acids. V lost 8 bases and J lost 3, with 13 bases in between. CDR1 and CDR2 from the germline V gene are SGHTA and FQGNSA. CDR3 residues: CASPIGPDYGYTF. CDR3 DNA: TGTGCCAGCCCCATCGGGCCTGACTATGGCTACACCTTC.

The CDR3 DNA reads TGCAGTGCTAGCGACAGCGGGAGGGCAGGGGAGCAGTACTTC. This translates into CSASDSGRAGEQYF. The chain couples TRBV20-1 to TRBJ2-7, with 10 bases identical to TRBD2. In germline, CDR1 is DFQATT, CDR2 SNEGSKA (reference sequence). The CDR3 has 14 amino acids. V dropped 3 bases and J dropped 7; count of bases not matched to a gene: 9.

The gene calls are TRBV12-3 or TRBV12-4 and TRBJ1-2, with 9 bases identical to TRBD1. The CDR3 runs 13 residues. The trim removed 6 bases at V and 10 bases at J, leaving 9 bases unmatched. CDR3 protein: CASRHRDRAPYTF. As DNA, the CDR3 is TGTGCCAGCAGGCACCGGGACAGGGCCCCCTACACCTTC.

With regard to this clonotype: The junction and the germline gene differ at one end; a read error may be behind it. The chain joins TRBV4-2 to TRBJ2-3; D remains ambiguous. This CDR3 is 13 amino acids long. Germline lookup yields CDR1 LGHNA and CDR2 YNFKEQ. The CDR3 loop is CTSSQSSTDTQYF. For the CDR3, the DNA is TGTACCAGCAGCCAGTCTAGCACAGATACGCAGTATTTT.

The chain couples TRBV7-3 to TRBJ2-5; 7 bases fit TRBD2. Trimming removed 2 bases from V and 9 bases from J; junction bases left unmatched: 12. This CDR3 contains 15 residues. CDR1 is SGHTA and CDR2 is FQGTGA in the germline V gene. For the CDR3, the DNA is TGTGCCAGCAGCTTAGGAGGGTCCTTCCGGGAGGCCCAGTACTTC. This sequence encodes CASSLGGSFREAQYF.

The rearrangement links TRBV20-1 to TRBJ1-5, with 10 bases fitting TRBD1. The CDR3 loop spans 17 amino acids. Germline CDR1 and CDR2: DFQATT and SNEGSKA (reference sequence). Losses at the gene ends were 5 bases for V and 4 bases for J; bases not matched to a gene: 14. The CDR3 nucleotides are TGCAGTGCTCGCCAAGGACTCCGGGACAGGGGAAATCAGCCCCAGCATTTT. This sequence encodes CSARQGLRDRGNQPQHF.

The chain has TRBV3-1 and TRBJ2-1; 10 bases map to TRBD2. With V trimmed by 6 bases and J by 6 bases, 2 bases remained unmatched. The germline V gene has CDR1 LGHDT and CDR2 YNNKEL (reference sequence). The CDR3 has 13 amino acids. CDR3 amino acids: CASRAGGSNEQFF. In nucleotides, the CDR3 is TGTGCCAGCAGAGCGGGGGGGTCCAATGAGCAGTTCTTC.

This clonotype was detected only a few times. The chain combines TRBV6-5 with TRBJ2-5; D is possibly TRBD2 (6 bases). This CDR3 is built from 15 residues. In germline, CDR1 is MNHEY, CDR2 SVGAGI. V was cut by 4 bases and J by 5 bases, with 17 bases left in between. The CDR3 spells CASSSGPNSGETQYF. In DNA form, the CDR3 reads TGTGCCAGCAGTTCGGGACCAAACAGCGGGGAGACCCAGTACTTC.

J is TRBJ2-5 and V is TRBV25-1; the match to TRBD2 covers 7 bases. CDR3 length: 15 amino acids. V was clipped by 3 bases and J by 1 base; unmatched bases: 5. CDR1 is MGHDK, CDR2 SYGVNS, per germline. This CDR3 is CASSEGSGTQETQYF. The DNA for the CDR3 is TGTGCCAGCAGTGAGGGAAGCGGGACCCAAGAGACCCAGTACTTC.

This clonotype was picked up a small number of times. The chain joins TRBV9 to TRBJ2-7, with 7 bases matching TRBD2. This CDR3 region has 16 residues. Trimming at V came to 2 bases and at J to 7 bases, leaving 15 bases not matched to a gene. The germline V gene has CDR1 SGDLS and CDR2 YYNGEE. The CDR3 is CASSVSTSYKGHEQYF. CDR3 coding DNA: TGTGCCAGCAGCGTTTCGACTAGCTATAAGGGTCATGAGCAGTACTTC.

This clonotype appeared a few times. The V and J genes are TRBV4-1 and TRBJ2-5; D may be TRBD1 (5 bases). Germline values: CDR1 MGHRA, CDR2 YSYEKL. The V end lost 0 bases, the J end lost 6 bases, and 11 bases lay between the germline ends. The length of the CDR3 is 14 residues. The CDR3 DNA reads as TGCGCCAGCAGCCAAGACAGGGTAGGAAAGACCCAGTACTTC. This gives the protein CASSQDRVGKTQYF.

CDR3 in DNA: TGTGCCAGCTCACCATCAGGGACCCAGACCCAGTACTTC. Its translation: CASSPSGTQTQYF. The rearrangement links TRBV18 to TRBJ2-5; D is tentatively TRBD1 or TRBD2 (5 bases each). Trimming removed 2 bases at V and 6 bases at J, with 10 bases between. This CDR3 spans 13 amino acids. Germline V gene lookup returns CDR1 KGHSH and CDR2 LQKENI.

The genes are TRBV27 and TRBJ1-1; no clear D gene. In germline, CDR1 is MNHEY, CDR2 SMNVEV (reference sequence). V was pared by 3 bases and J by 3 bases, with 11 bases between. This CDR3 has 14 residues. The CDR3, as DNA: TGTGCCAGCAGTTTTGGCGGGGTGGACACTGAAGCTTTCTTT. It specifies CASSFGGVDTEAFF.

This clonotype was seen only a few times. This chain uses TRBV3-1 with TRBJ2-1, with D possibly being TRBD2 (6 bases). The CDR3 consists of 16 residues. The V gene's germline CDR1 is LGHDT and CDR2 YNNKEL (reference sequence). The ends were cut back, 1 base at V and 7 bases at J, with 17 bases in the middle. The CDR3, as DNA: TGTGCCAGCAGCCAAGGCCTTGCGGGGCTTGGGAATGAGCAGTTCTTC. Translated: CASSQGLAGLGNEQFF.

The chain has TRBV7-2 and TRBJ2-3; no reliable D call. V lost 6 bases, J lost 0 bases, and 13 bases lay in between. Germline loops: CDR1 SGHTA, CDR2 FQGNSA. The CDR3 runs to 15 residues. CDR3 nucleotide sequence: TGTGCCAGCAGTTATCCGGGCCTAAGCACAGATACGCAGTATTTT. This codes for CASSYPGLSTDTQYF.

The rearrangement joins TRBV6-1 to TRBJ1-2, with 8 bases fitting TRBD1. Germline values: CDR1 MNHNS, CDR2 SASEGT. The CDR3 is 17 amino acids. V gave up 3 bases and J gave up 5 bases; unmatched junction bases: 14. The CDR3 reads CASSDPGQGLTWYGYTF. DNA of the CDR3: TGTGCCAGCAGTGACCCAGGACAGGGACTGACTTGGTATGGCTACACCTTC.

This chain links TRBV5-6 with TRBJ2-5; D is perhaps TRBD1 or TRBD2 (5 bases each). The tail of the sequence fits TRBJ2-7 better, so the J call may be wrong. Germline CDR1 and CDR2: SGHDT and YYEEEE. This CDR3 contains 17 residues. The CDR3 here is CASRAAADIFLAYEQYF. The CDR3 DNA is TGTGCCAGCAGGGCGGCAGCGGACATATTCTTGGCCTACGAGCAGTACTTC.

The rearrangement joins TRBV20-1 to TRBJ2-7, with D perhaps matching TRBD1 (6 bases). Germline assignment: CDR1 DFQATT and CDR2 SNEGSKA (reference sequence). V lost 5 bases and J lost 2, with 10 bases in between. The CDR3 runs to 12 residues. DNA of the CDR3: TGCAGTGCTGAACAGGGCCCCTACGAGCAGTACTTC. Translation gives CSAEQGPYEQYF.

Note on this clonotype: The junction and the germline gene differ at one end; a read error may be behind it. CDR3 region: CAGSQEAGGRTDTQYF. The CDR3 DNA sequence: TGCGCCGGCAGCCAGGAAGCAGGGGGACGCACAGATACGCAGTATTTT. V and J are TRBV4-3 and TRBJ2-3; 7 nucleotides agree with TRBD1. Germline lookup yields CDR1 LGHNA and CDR2 YSLEER. The CDR3 totals 16 residues.